Each of the 18 T cell receptor beta chains below was sequenced from the same sample in a study of cytomegalovirus exposure and HLA in healthy donors. The PCR used 60 Vbeta and 13 Jbeta primers. Generated by immunoSEQ multiplex PCR, the TCRdb table keeps only in-frame clones and is missing some. The repertoire holds 150,000 to 200,000 clones, with 85% as singletons. Sample: PBMCs. These TCRs come from a woman in her 50s in good health and CMV-seronegative.

The V call is TRBV28, the J call TRBJ1-5; 8 positions agree with TRBD1. Unmatched junction bases numbered 10, after V lost 5 bases and J lost 1 base. The length of the CDR3 is 17 residues. Germline V CDR1 and CDR2: MDHEN, SYDVKM. The CDR3 bases are TGTGCCAGCAGTCCGGCTACACAGGGGGTCAGCAATCAGCCCCAGCATTTT. This gives the protein CASSPATQGVSNQPQHF.

This clone was found once. The chain has TRBV27 and TRBJ2-3; 14 positions agree with TRBD2. V was clipped by 2 bases and J by 9 bases; unmatched bases: 7. The germline CDR1 and CDR2 sequences are MNHEY and SMNVEV (reference sequence). CDR3 length: 16 residues. CDR3 in DNA: TGTGCCAGCAGTTTAATGGGACTAGCGGGAGTTGTAACGCAGTATTTT. Translation: CASSLMGLAGVVTQYF.

CDR3 protein: CASRKGQVQDEQFF. The CDR3, as DNA: TGCGCCAGCAGAAAGGGACAGGTCCAGGATGAGCAGTTCTTC. The gene calls are TRBV5-1 and TRBJ2-1, with 8 bases fitting TRBD1. The length of the CDR3 is 14 residues. V lost 5 bases and J lost 8; bases outside the gene matches: 9. Germline V gives CDR1 SGHRS, CDR2 YFSETQ.

The chain combines TRBV7-9 with TRBJ2-1, with D perhaps matching TRBD2 (5 bases). The germline V and J ends were trimmed by 0 bases and 2 bases, with 11 bases remaining between them. CDR3 length: 16 amino acids. The germline CDR1 and CDR2 sequences are SEHNR and FQNEAQ (reference sequence). The CDR3 loop reads CASSLARAGTYNEQFF. In nucleotides, the CDR3 is TGTGCCAGCAGCTTAGCGCGGGCTGGGACCTACAATGAGCAGTTCTTC.

With regard to this clone: The junction shows a germline mismatch at one end, possibly a read error. J is TRBJ2-1 and V is TRBV5-1; TRBD1 matches 9 bases. Germline loops: CDR1 SGHRS, CDR2 YFSETQ. The length of the CDR3 is 13 residues. CDR3 sequence: CASTLTGGPVQFF. CDR3 bases: TGCGCCAGCACCTTGACAGGGGGACCGGTACAGTTCTTC.

V usage is TRBV15 and J usage is TRBJ1-5; a weak D match, TRBD1 (6 bases). The V and J ends lost 0 bases and 0 bases respectively, with 15 bases between them. The CDR3 has 18 amino acids. CDR1 and CDR2 (germline): LNHNV, YYDKDF (reference sequence). The CDR3 here is CATSRDRTGRSSNQPQHF. CDR3 in DNA: TGTGCCACCAGCAGAGATCGCACAGGGCGGTCTAGCAATCAGCCCCAGCATTTT.

V is TRBV6-1 and J is TRBJ2-2; D is possibly TRBD2 (6 bases). This CDR3 comprises 14 residues. V lost 6 bases and J 4 bases, leaving 12 bases between the germline ends. Germline V CDR1 and CDR2: MNHNS, SASEGT. The CDR3 nucleotides read TGTGCCAGCAGGGCGGGACTGAGCACCGGGGAGCTGTTTTTT. This sequence encodes CASRAGLSTGELFF.

The chain combines TRBV7-9 with TRBJ2-3, with D tentatively TRBD1 (6 bases). The CDR3 totals 15 residues. Germline lookup yields CDR1 SEHNR and CDR2 FQNEAQ (reference sequence). The ends were cut back, 3 bases at V and 2 bases at J, with 12 bases in the middle. The CDR3 loop reads CASSLVQGYTDTQYF. In DNA form, the CDR3 reads TGTGCCAGCAGCTTGGTACAGGGTTACACAGATACGCAGTATTTT.

As to this clone: The sample has other DNA sequences that encode this CDR3 too. The gene calls are TRBV30 and TRBJ2-5; 7 bases map to TRBD2. The CDR3 is 15 amino acids. CDR1 is GTSNPN, CDR2 SVGIG, per germline (reference sequence). J lost 3 bases, V lost 3 bases, and 10 bases had no gene match. CDR3 protein: CAWSRASGDKETQYF. For the CDR3, the DNA is TGTGCCTGGAGCAGGGCTAGCGGAGACAAAGAGACCCAGTACTTC.

This CDR3 reads CASSYSGRRENIQYF. DNA for the CDR3: TGTGCCAGCAGTTACTCGGGAAGGAGGGAAAACATTCAGTACTTC. The chain couples TRBV6-6 to TRBJ2-4; TRBD2 might be the D (6 bases). In germline, CDR1 is MNHNY, CDR2 SVGAGI (reference sequence). The V end lost 0 bases, the J end lost 5 bases, and 11 bases lay between the germline ends. The CDR3 runs to 15 residues.

The chain combines TRBV6-5 with TRBJ2-1; 9 bases align to TRBD2. The trim removed 2 bases at V and 7 bases at J, leaving 6 bases unmatched. This CDR3 region has 15 residues. The germline V gene encodes CDR1 MNHEY and CDR2 SVGAGI. CDR3 in amino acids: CASSYAGLAANEQFF. The CDR3 DNA reads as TGTGCCAGCAGTTACGCGGGACTAGCCGCTAATGAGCAGTTCTTC.

The J gene is TRBJ1-1, the V gene TRBV5-5, with TRBD1 matching over 8 bases. Germline CDR1 is SGHKS and CDR2 is YYEKEE (reference sequence). Trimming took 2 bases from V and 0 from J; bases not matched to a gene: 6. The CDR3 loop spans 16 amino acids. CDR3 nucleotides: TGTGCCAGCAGCTTCCAGGGGGCTAGGCTGAACACTGAAGCTTTCTTT. Its translation: CASSFQGARLNTEAFF.

This clone appeared once. The V call is TRBV7-2, the J call TRBJ2-5; possible D gene TRBD1, 6 bases. CDR3 size: 13 residues. Germline assignment: CDR1 SGHTA and CDR2 FQGNSA. The V end was cut by 5 bases, the J end by 3 bases, with 10 bases between. CDR3 sequence: CASSPDRKETQYF. The CDR3 region has the DNA TGTGCCAGCAGCCCCGACAGGAAAGAGACCCAGTACTTC.

The rearrangement uses TRBV7-8 and TRBJ2-1, with 13 positions matching TRBD2. Germline CDR1 SGHVS, CDR2 FQNEAQ. V gave up 0 bases and J gave up 9 bases; unmatched junction bases: 8. CDR3 length: 17 residues. The CDR3 DNA sequence: TGTGCCAGCAGCTTAGCGTTCACTAGCGGGAGGGCCCGTGAGCAGTTCTTC. Encoded protein: CASSLAFTSGRAREQFF. Complete variable domain (other parts from reference TRBV7-8 and TRBJ2-1): GAGVSQSPRYKVAKRGQDVALRCDPISGHVSLFWYQQALGQGPEFLTYFQNEAQLDKSGLPSDRFFAERPEGSVSTLKIQRTQQEDSAVYLCASSLAFTSGRAREQFFGPGTRLTVL.

The chain joins TRBV11-2 to TRBJ1-4; no firm D call. The V end lost 4 bases, the J end lost 7 bases, and 4 bases lay between the germline ends. The CDR3 has 11 amino acids. CDR1 and CDR2 (germline): SGHAT, FQNNGV. The CDR3, as DNA: TGTGCCAGCAGCTCCGTTGAAAAACTGTTTTTT. Translated, it gives CASSSVEKLFF.

This clone was found once. The J gene is TRBJ1-1, the V gene TRBV4-3; D gene uncertain. V dropped 0 bases and J dropped 1 base, with 6 bases sitting between them. Per the germline V gene, CDR1 is LGHNA and CDR2 is YSLEER. This CDR3 contains 14 residues. The CDR3 DNA is TGCGCCAGCAGCCAAGAGGTCAGGAACACTGAAGCTTTCTTT. As protein: CASSQEVRNTEAFF.

The chain carries TRBV28 and TRBJ1-6, with TRBD1 matching over 10 bases. V shed 3 bases and J 9 bases; nucleotides not matched to a gene: 17. The CDR3 extends over 19 amino acids. Germline lookup yields CDR1 MDHEN and CDR2 SYDVKM. DNA for the CDR3: TGTGCCAGCAGTTTGGACCGGACAGGGGGTGTGCGAATGGGTTCACCCCTCCACTTT. The encoded protein is CASSLDRTGGVRMGSPLHF.

This rearrangement joins TRBV11-2 to TRBJ2-1, with 7 bases lining up with TRBD2. CDR1 and CDR2 from the germline V gene are SGHAT and FQNNGV. CDR3 size: 14 residues. The trim removed 2 bases at V and 6 bases at J, leaving 4 bases unmatched. CDR3 in DNA: TGTGCCAGCAGCTTAAGACTAGCCCCCAATGAGCAGTTCTTC. It is translated as CASSLRLAPNEQFF.